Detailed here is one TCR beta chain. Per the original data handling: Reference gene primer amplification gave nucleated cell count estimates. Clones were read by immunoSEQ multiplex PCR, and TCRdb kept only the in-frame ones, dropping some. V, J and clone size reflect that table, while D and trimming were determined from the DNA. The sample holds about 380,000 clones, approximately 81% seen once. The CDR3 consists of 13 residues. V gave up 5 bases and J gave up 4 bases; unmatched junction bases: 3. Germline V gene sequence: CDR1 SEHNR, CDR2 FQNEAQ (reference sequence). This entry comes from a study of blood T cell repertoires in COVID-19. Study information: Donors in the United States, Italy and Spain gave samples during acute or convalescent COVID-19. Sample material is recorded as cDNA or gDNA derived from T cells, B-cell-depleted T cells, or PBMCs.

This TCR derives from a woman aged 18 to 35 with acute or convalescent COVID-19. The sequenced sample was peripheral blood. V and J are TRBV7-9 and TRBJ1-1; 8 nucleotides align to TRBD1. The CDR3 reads CASSRGQVTEAFF. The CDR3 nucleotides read TGTGCCAGCAGCCGGGGACAGGTCACTGAAGCTTTCTTT.